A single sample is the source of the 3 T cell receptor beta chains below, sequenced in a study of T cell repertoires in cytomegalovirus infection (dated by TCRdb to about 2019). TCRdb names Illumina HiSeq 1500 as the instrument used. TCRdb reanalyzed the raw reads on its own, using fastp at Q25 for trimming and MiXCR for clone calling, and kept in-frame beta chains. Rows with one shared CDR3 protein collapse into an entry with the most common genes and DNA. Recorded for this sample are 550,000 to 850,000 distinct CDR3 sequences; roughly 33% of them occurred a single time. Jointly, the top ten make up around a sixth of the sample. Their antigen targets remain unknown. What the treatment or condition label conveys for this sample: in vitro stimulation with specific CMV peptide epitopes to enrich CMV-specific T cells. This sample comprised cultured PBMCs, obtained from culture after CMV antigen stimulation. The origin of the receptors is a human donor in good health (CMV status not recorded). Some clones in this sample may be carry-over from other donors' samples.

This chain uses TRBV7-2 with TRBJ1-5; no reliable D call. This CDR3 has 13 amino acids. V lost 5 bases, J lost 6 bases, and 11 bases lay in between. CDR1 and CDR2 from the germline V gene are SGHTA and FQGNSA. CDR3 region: CASSPGPPQPQHF. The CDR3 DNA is TGTGCCAGCAGCCCCGGACCCCCTCAGCCCCAGCATTTT.

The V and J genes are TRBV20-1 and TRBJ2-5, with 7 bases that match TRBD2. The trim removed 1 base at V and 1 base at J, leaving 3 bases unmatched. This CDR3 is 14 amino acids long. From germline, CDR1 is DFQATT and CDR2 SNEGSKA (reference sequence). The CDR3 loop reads CSARGRGTQETQYF. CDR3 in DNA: TGCAGTGCTAGAGGGCGGGGGACCCAAGAGACCCAGTACTTC.

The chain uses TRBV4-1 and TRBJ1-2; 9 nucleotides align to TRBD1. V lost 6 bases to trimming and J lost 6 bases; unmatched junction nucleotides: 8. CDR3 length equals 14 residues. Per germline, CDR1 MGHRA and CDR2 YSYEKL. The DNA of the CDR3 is TGCGCCAGCAGGAGGACAGGGGACCGGGATGGCTACACCTTC. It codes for CASRRTGDRDGYTF.